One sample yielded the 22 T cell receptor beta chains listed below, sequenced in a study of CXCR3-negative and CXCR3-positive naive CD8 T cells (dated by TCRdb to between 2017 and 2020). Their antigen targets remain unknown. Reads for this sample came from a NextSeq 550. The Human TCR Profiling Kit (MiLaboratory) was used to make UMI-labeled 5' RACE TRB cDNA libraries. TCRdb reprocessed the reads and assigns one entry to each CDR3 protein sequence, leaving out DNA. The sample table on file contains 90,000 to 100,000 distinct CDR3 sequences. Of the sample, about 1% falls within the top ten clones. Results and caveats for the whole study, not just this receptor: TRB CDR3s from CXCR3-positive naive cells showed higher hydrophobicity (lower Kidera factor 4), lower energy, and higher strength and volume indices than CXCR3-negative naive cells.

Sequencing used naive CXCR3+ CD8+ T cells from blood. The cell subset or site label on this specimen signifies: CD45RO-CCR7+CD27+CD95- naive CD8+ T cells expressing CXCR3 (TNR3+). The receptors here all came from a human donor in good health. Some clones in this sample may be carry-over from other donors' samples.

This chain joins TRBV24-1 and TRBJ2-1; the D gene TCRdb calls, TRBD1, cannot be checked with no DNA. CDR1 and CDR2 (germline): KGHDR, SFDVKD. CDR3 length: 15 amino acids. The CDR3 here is CATSDTLTGGFEQFF.

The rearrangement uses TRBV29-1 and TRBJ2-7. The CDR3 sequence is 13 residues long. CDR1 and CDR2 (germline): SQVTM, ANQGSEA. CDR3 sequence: CSVESGMGYEQYF.

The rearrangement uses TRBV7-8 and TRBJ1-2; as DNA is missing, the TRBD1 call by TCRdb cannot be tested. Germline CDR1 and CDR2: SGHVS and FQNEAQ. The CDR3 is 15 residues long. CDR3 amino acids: CASSSIPDSNYGYTF. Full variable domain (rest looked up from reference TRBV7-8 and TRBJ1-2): GAGVSQSPRYKVAKRGQDVALRCDPISGHVSLFWYQQALGQGPEFLTYFQNEAQLDKSGLPSDRFFAERPEGSVSTLKIQRTQQEDSAVYLCASSSIPDSNYGYTFGSGTRLTVV.

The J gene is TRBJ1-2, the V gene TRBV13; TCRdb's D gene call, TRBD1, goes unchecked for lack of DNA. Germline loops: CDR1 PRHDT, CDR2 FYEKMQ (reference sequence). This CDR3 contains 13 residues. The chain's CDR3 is CASSSRANYGYTF.

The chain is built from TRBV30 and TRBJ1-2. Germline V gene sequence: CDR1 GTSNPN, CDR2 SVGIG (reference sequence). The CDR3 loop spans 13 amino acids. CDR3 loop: CARSEGSNYGYTF.

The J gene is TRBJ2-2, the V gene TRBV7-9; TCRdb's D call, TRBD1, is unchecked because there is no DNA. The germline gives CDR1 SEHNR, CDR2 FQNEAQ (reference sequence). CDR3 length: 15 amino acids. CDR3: CASSLRGVDTGEPFF.

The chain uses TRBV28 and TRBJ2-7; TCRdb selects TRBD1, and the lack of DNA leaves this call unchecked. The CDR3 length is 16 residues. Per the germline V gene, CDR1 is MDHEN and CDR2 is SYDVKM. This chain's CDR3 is CASTFGTGGFRDEQYF.

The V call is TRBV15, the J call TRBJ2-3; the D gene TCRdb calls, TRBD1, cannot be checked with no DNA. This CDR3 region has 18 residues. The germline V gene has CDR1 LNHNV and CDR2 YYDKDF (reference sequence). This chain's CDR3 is CATSRHPGPPRGTDTQYF.

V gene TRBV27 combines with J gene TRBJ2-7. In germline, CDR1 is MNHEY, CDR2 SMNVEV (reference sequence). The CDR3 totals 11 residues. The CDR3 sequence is CASSRGYGQYF.

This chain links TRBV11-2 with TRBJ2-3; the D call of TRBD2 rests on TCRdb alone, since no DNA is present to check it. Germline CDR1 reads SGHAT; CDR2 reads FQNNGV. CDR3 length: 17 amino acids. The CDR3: CASTFSALAGLTDTQYF.

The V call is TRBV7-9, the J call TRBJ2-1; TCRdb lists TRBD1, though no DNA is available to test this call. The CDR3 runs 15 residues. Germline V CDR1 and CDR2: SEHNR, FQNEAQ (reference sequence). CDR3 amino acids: CASSEQGASYNEQFF.

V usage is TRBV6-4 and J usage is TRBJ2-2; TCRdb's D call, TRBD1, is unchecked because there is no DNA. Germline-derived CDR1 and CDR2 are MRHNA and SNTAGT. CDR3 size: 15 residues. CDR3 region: CASSVGAANTGELFF.

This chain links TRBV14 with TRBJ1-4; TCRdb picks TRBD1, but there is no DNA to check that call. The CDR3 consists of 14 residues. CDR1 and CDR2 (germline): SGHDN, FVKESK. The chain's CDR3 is CASSLRQFNEKLFF.

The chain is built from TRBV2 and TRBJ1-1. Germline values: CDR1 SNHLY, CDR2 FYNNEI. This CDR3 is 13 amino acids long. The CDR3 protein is CASRRSRNAEAFF.

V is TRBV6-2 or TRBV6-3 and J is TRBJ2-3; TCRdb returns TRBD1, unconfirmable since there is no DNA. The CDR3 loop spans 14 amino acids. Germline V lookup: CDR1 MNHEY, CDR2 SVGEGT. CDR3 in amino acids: CASSYAGLTDTQYF.

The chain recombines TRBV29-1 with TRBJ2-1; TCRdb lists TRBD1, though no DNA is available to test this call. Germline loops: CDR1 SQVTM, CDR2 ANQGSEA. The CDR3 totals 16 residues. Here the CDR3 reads CSVERTGTESYNEQFF.

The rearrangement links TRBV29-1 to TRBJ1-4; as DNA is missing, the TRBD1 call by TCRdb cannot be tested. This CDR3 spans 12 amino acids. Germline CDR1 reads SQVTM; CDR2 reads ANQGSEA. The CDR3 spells CSVTTGSEKLFF.

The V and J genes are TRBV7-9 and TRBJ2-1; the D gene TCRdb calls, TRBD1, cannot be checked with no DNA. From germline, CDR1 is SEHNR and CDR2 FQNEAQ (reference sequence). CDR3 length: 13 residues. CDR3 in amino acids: CASSRPRRDEQFF.

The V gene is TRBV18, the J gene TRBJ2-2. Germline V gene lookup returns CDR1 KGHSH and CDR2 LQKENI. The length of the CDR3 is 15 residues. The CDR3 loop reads CASSPDRVNTGELFF.

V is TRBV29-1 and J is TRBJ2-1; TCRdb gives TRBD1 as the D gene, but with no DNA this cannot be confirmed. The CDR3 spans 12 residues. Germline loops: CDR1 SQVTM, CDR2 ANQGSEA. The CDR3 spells CSVVPGSGEQFF.

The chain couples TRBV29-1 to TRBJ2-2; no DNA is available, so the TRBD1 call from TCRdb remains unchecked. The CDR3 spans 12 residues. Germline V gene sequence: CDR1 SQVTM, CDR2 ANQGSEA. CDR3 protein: CSVDGQAGELFF.

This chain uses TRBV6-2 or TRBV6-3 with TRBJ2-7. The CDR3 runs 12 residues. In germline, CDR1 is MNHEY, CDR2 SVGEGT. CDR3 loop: CASSYGSGEQYF.